This TCR beta chain was recorded in a study of cytomegalovirus exposure and HLA in healthy donors. Points from the study as a whole: Three of the chains that were CMV-associated were confirmed in vitro to be specific for CMV antigens.

The CDR3 totals 14 residues. Germline loops: CDR1 SGHNT, CDR2 YYREEE (reference sequence). Trimming stripped 0 bases from V and 1 base from J, with 4 bases between. A word on this clone: Its antigen is not known.

Some clones are missing from TCRdb's copy, which holds only in-frame ones; the method was immunoSEQ multiplex PCR. The top ten clones hold less than 2% of a sample with approximately 130,000 clones, approximately 90% of them seen once. V gene TRBV5-4 combines with J gene TRBJ2-2; unclear D gene. This receptor was taken from a woman between 18 and 30 years old in good health and CMV-seronegative. Sequenced sample: PBMCs. The DNA of the CDR3 is TGTGCCAGCAGCTTGGAGCAGAACACCGGGGAGCTGTTTTTT. This translates into CASSLEQNTGELFF.